Included here is one TCR beta chain sequence, with context. The data are from a study of blood T cell repertoires in COVID-19. Turning to the study itself: Italy, Spain and the United States were the sources of the convalescent and acute COVID-19 samples. The cDNA or gDNA used as material had been derived from T cells, B-cell-depleted T cells, or PBMCs.

V trimming: 7 bases; J trimming: 5 bases; junction bases outside the gene matches: 22. Germline V gives CDR1 LGHDT, CDR2 YNNKEL (reference sequence). This CDR3 region has 19 residues. Per the study methods: How many nucleated cells were present was estimated from reference gene primer amplification. The protocol was immunoSEQ multiplex PCR, while the TCRdb copy is restricted to in-frame clones and leaves out a portion. V and J calls and clone size are those listed in that table; D and trimming were worked out from the DNA. The sample holds over 45,000 clones, roughly 91% seen once. The chain uses TRBV3-1 (or the pseudogene TRBV3-2) and TRBJ2-2; 7 nucleotides agree with TRBD2. The sample taken for sequencing was peripheral blood. This receptor was obtained from a man aged 45 to 65 with active COVID-19. CDR3 protein: CASNGLGGRGGSVTGELFF. For the CDR3, the DNA is TGTGCCAGCAATGGTCTAGGCGGGAGAGGTGGGTCGGTGACCGGGGAGCTGTTTTTT.